This T cell receptor (beta chain) was captured by sequencing in a study of metastatic and nonmetastatic thyroid tumors. About the research overall: Comparison of repertoires was carried out across blood and tumor or nodule tissue from malignant and benign thyroid patients. Findings and limits, study-wide: Patients with malignant thyroid tumors reportedly had significantly higher TCR beta diversity than those with benign nodules, in blood and tumor.

Each patient went into thyroid surgery without having received any treatment. Under the authors' procedure: CDR3 differences across clinicopathological groups were used to build a distant-metastasis classifier for papillary thyroid cancer. TCRdb used MiXCR to call clones anew from the PCR reads. TCRdb, not the authors, supplied the V and J calls. The sample records 30,000 to 35,000 clones, 30% being singletons. CDR3 size: 16 residues. Trimming cost V 10 bases and J 7 bases; bases outside gene matches: 17. Germline CDR1 is SGHAT and CDR2 is FQNNGV. A word on this clone: Antigen specificity is unknown.

Sequenced sample: blood. This TCR derives from a female donor with papillary thyroid cancer or a benign thyroid nodule (not recorded which). Some clones in this sample may be carry-over from other donors' samples. This chain joins TRBV11-2 and TRBJ2-3; 10 nucleotides align to TRBD2. CDR3 loop: CANILVLASGSNTQYF. CDR3 sequence (DNA): TGTGCCAACATCTTAGTTTTGGCTAGCGGGAGCAATACGCAGTATTTT.